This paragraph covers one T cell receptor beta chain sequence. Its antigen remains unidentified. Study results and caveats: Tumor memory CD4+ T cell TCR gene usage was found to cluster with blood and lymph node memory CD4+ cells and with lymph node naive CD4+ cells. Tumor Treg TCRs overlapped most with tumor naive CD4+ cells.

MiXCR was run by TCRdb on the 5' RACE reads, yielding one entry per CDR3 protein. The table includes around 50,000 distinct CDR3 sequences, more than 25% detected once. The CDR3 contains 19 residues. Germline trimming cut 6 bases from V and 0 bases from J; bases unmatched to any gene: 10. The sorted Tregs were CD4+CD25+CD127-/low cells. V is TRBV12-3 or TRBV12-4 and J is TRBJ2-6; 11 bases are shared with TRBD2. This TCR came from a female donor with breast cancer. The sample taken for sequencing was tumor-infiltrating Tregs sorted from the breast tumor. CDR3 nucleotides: TGTGCCAGCAGCCTAAAGCGACTAGCGGGGATCTCTGGGGCCAACGTCCTGACTTTC. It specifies CASSLKRLAGISGANVLTF.